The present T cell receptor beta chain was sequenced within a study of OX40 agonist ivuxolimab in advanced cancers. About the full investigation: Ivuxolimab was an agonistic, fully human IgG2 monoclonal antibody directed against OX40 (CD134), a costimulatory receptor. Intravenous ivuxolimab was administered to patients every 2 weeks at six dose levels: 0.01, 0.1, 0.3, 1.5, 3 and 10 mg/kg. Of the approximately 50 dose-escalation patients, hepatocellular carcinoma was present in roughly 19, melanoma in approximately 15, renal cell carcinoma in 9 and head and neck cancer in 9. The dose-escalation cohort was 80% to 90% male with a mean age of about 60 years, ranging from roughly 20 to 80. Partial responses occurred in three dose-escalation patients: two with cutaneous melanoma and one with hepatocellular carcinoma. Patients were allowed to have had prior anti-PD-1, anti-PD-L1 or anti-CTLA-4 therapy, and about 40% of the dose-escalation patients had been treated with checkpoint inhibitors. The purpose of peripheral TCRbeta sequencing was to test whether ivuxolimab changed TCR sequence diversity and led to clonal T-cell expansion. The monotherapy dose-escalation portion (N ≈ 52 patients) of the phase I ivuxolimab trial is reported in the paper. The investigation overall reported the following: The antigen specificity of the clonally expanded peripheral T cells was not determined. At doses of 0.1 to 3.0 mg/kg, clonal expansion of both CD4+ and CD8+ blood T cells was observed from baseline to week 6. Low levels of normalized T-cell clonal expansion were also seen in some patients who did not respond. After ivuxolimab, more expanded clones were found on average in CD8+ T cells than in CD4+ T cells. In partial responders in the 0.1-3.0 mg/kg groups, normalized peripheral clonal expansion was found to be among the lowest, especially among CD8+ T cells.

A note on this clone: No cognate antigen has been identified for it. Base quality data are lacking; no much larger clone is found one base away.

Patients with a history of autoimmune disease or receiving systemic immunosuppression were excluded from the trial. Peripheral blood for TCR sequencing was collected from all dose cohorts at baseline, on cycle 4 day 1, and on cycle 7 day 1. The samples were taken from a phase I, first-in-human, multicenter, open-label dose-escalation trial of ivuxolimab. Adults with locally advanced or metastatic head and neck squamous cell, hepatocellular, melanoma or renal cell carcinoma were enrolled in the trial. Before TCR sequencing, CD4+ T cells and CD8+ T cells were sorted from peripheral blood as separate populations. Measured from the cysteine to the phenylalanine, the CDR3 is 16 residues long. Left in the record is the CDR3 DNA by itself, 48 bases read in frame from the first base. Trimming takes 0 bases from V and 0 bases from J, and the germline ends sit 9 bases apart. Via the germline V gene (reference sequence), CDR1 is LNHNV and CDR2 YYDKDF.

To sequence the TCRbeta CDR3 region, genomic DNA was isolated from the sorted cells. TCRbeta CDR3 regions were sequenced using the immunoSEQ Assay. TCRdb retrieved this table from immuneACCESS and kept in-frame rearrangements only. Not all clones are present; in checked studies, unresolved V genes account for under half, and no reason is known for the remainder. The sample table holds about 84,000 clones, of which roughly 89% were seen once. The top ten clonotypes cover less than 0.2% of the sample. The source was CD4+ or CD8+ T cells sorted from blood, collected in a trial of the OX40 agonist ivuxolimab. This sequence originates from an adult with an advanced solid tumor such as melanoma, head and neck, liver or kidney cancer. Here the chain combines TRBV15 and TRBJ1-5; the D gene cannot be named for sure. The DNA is TGTGCCACCAGCAGAGAGGGCACCCATAGCAATCAGCCCCAGCATTTT. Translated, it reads CATSREGTHSNQPQHF.